This T cell receptor (beta chain) was recorded in a study of regulatory T cells in long-lasting Graves disease. V lost 0 bases and J 6 bases, leaving 8 bases between the germline ends. This CDR3 is built from 14 residues. General study findings and limits: Repertoires from persistent disease leaned toward TRBV28, TRBJ1-2 and TRBJ2-5.

Sample time point: persistent/refractory GD, antithyroid drugs over 5 years with positive TRAb. Isolated PBMC RNA provided the starting material for the TCR library. Peripheral blood, at 8 to 9.5 milliliters, went into EDTA tubes. Construction of TCR beta libraries relied on iRepertoire HTBI primers and on Arm-PCR targeting CDR3 regions. TCRdb re-called the multiplex PCR reads through MiXCR, storing one row per CDR3 protein. The repertoire holds about 450,000 distinct CDR3 sequences, with around 24% as singletons. Concerning this clonotype: Its antigen remains unidentified.

This receptor was taken from a female donor with Graves disease. The V call is TRBV12-3 or TRBV12-4, the J call TRBJ2-2, with a weak D call TRBD1 (6 bases). The sequencing used peripheral blood mononuclear cells (PBMCs), collected when the disease was refractory, from a patient treated with antithyroid drugs. The CDR3 DNA follows: TGTGCCAGCAGTTTAGCCACAGGGCCCGGGGAGCTGTTTTTT. Amino acids: CASSLATGPGELFF.